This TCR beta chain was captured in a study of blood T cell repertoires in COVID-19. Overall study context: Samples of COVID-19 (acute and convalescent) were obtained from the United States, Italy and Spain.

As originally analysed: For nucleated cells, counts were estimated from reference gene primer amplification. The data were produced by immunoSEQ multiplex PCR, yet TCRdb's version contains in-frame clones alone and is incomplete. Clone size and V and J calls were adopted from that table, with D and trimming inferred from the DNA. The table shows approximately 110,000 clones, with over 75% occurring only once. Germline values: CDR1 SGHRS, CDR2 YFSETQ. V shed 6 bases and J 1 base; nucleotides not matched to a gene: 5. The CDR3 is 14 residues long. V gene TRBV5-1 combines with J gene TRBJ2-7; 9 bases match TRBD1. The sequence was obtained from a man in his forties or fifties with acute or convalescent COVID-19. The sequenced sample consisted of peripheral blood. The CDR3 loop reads CASNSGQGSYEQYF. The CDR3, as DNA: TGCGCCAGCAACTCGGGACAGGGTTCCTACGAGCAGTACTTC.